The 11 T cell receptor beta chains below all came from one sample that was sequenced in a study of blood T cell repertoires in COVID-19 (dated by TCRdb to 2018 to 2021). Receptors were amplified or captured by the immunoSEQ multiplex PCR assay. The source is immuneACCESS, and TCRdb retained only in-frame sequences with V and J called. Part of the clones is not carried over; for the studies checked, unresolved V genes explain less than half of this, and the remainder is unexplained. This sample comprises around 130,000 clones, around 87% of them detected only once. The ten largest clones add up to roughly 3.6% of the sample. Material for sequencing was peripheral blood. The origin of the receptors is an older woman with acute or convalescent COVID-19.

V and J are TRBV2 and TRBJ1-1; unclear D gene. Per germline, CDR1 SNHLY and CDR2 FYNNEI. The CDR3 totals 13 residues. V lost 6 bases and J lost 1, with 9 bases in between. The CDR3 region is CASRTRENTEAFF. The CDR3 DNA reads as TGTGCCAGCAGGACACGGGAGAACACTGAAGCTTTCTTT. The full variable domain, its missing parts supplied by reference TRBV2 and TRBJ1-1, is EPEVTQTPSHQVTQMGQEVILRCVPISNHLYFYWYRQILGQKVEFLVSFYNNEISEKSEIFDDQFSVERPDGSNFTLKIRSTKLEDSAMYFCASRTRENTEAFFGQGTRLTVV.

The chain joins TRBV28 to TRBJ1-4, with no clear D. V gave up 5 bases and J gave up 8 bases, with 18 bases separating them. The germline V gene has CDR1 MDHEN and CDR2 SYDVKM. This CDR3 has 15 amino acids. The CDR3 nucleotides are TGTGCCAGCAGTCCTCCGATACCCCTACGAGAAAAACTGTTTTTT. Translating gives CASSPPIPLREKLFF. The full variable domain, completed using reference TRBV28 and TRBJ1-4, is DVKVTQSSRYLVKRTGEKVFLECVQDMDHENMFWYRQDPGLGLRLIYFSYDVKMKEKGDIPEGYSVSREKKERFSLILESASTNQTSMYLCASSPPIPLREKLFFGSGTQLSVL.

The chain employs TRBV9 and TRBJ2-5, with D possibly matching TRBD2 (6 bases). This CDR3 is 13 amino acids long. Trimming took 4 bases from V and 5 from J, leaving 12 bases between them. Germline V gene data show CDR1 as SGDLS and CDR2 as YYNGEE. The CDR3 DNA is TGTGCCAGCAGCCTAGCGCTCGGTGAGACCCAGTACTTC. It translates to CASSLALGETQYF.

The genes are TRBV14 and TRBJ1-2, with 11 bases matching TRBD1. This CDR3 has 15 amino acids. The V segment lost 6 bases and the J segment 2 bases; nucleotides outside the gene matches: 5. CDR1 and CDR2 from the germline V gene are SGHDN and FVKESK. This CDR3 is CASRPRTGGNYGYTF. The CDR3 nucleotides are TGTGCCAGCAGACCCAGGACAGGGGGCAACTATGGCTACACCTTC.

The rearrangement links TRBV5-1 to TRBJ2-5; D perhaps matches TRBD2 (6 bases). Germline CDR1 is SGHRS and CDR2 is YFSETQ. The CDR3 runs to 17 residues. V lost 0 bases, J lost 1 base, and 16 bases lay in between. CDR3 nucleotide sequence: TGCGCCAGCAGCTTGGGGTGGGGCCGGGGGACCCAAGAGACCCAGTACTTC. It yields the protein CASSLGWGRGTQETQYF. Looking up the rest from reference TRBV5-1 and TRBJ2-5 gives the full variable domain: KAGVTQTPRYLIKTRGQQVTLSCSPISGHRSVSWYQQTPGQGLQFLFEYFSETQRNKGNFPGRFSGRQFSNSRSEMNVSTLELGDSALYLCASSLGWGRGTQETQYFGPGTRLLVL.

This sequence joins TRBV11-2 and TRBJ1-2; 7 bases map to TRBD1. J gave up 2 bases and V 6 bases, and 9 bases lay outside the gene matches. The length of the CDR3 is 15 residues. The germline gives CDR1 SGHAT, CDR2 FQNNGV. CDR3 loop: CASRPPGQRNYGYTF. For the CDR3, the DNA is TGTGCCAGCAGGCCCCCGGGACAGAGAAACTATGGCTACACCTTC.

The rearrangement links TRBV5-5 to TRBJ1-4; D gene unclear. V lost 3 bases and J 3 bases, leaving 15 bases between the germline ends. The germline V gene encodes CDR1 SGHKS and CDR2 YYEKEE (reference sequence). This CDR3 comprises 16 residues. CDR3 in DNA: TGTGCCAGCAGCTCACAAGGCGGTCGGGCTAATGAAAAACTGTTTTTT. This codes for CASSSQGGRANEKLFF.

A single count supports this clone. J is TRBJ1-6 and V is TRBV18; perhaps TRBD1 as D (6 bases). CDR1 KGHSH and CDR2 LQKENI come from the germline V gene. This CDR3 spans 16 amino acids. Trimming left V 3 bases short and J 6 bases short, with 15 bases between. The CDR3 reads CASSPRNRVGNSPLHF. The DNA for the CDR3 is TGTGCCAGCTCACCTCGAAACAGGGTTGGTAATTCACCCCTCCACTTT.

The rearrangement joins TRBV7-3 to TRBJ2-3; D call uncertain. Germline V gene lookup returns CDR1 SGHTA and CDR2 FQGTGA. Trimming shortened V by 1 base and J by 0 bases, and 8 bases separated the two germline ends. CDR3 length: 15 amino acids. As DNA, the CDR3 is TGTGCCAGCAGCTTAAGTGGGCAAAGCACAGATACGCAGTATTTT. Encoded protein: CASSLSGQSTDTQYF.

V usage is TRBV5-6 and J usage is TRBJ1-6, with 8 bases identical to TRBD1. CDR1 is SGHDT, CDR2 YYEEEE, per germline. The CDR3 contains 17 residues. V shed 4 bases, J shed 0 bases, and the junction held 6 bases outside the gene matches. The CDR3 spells CASSADRASSYNSPLHF. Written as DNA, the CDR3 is TGTGCCAGCAGCGCGGACAGGGCGAGCTCCTATAATTCACCCCTCCACTTT.

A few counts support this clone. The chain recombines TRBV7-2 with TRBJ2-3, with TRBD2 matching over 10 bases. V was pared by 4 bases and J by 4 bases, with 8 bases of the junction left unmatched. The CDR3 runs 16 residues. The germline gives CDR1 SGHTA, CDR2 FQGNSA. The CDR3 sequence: CASSSPASGRPDTQYF. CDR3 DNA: TGTGCCAGCAGCTCTCCCGCTAGCGGGAGACCAGATACGCAGTATTTT.